A selection of T cell receptor beta chains follows, all from one sample in a study of spatial heterogeneity in lung cancer. TCRdb redid the calling of the 5' RACE reads with MiXCR, one entry per CDR3 protein. The repertoire holds approximately 82,000 distinct CDR3 sequences, about 12% seen once, with around 4.3% in the top ten. The source was PBMCs, collected at surgery. These receptors originate from a male donor with early-stage non-small cell lung cancer. Both conserved end residues are part of each CDR3. D genes are given only for firm matches. Expanded clones get a size class; other rows say once, few or many, or leave the size out.

clone size | J gene | V gene | D gene | CDR3 DNA | CDR3 protein
NA | TRBJ2-5 | TRBV7-9 | NA | TGTGCCAGCAGTTACCAGGGGTACCAAGAGACCCAGTACTTC | CASSYQGYQETQYF
NA | TRBJ2-1 | TRBV7-2 | NA | TGTGCCAGCAGCCCCCTGTCGGCGGCAAATGAGCAGTTCTTC | CASSPLSAANEQFF
NA | TRBJ2-2 | TRBV20-1 | TRBD1 | TGCAGTGCTAGCGACAGGGCTACGAACACCGGGGAGCTGTCTTTT | CSASDRATNTGELSF
NA | TRBJ1-5 | TRBV20-1 | NA | TGCAGTGCTAGAGACTGGTACAATCAGCCCCAGCATTTT | CSARDWYNQPQHF
NA | TRBJ1-3 | TRBV6-1 | NA | TGTGCCAGCAGTCCATGGGACGCCGGCTCTGGAAACACCATATATTTT | CASSPWDAGSGNTIYF
NA | TRBJ2-1 | TRBV6-5 | NA | TGTGCCAGCAGTTCCTTCCACCGTTCAGGGGATATTGAGTTCTTC | CASSSFHRSGDIEFF
NA | TRBJ1-4 | TRBV11-2 | NA | TGTGCCAGCAGCTCCCAATCAGGGGAGAAACTGTTTTTT | CASSSQSGEKLFF
few | TRBJ2-3 | TRBV7-9 | TRBD1 | TGTGCCAGCAGCACCTGGACAGGGGGCTCAGATACGCAGTATTTT | CASSTWTGGSDTQYF
few | TRBJ1-1 | TRBV10-3 | NA | TGTGCCATCAGTGAGTCGAGGTGGCCCCTGGGTGAAGCTTTCTTT | CAISESRWPLGEAFF
NA | TRBJ2-3 | TRBV10-3 | NA | TGTGCCATCAGTGAGTCGGTGGACCTGGATACGCAGTATTTT | CAISESVDLDTQYF
NA | TRBJ2-1 | TRBV2 | NA | TGTGCCAGCAGTGAGGGCAGGGCGGTTGCGCAGTTCTTC | CASSEGRAVAQFF
few | TRBJ2-7 | TRBV20-1 | TRBD1 | TGCAGTGCGAGAGGGACAGGGGGAACTCTCTACGAGCAGTACTTC | CSARGTGGTLYEQYF
NA | TRBJ2-2 | TRBV6-6 | NA | TGTGCCAGCAGTCCAGGGCGAGGGGGGTACACCGGGGAGCTGTTTTTT | CASSPGRGGYTGELFF
many | TRBJ2-3 | TRBV9 | NA | TGTGCCAGCAGCTTGGGACTCAGCACAGATACGCAGTATTTT | CASSLGLSTDTQYF
NA | TRBJ1-1 | TRBV20-1 | NA | TGCAGTGCTAGAGATAGGGGGGGCGCGTTAGAAGCTTTCTTT | CSARDRGGALEAFF
NA | TRBJ2-7 | TRBV20-1 | TRBD2 | TGCAGTGCTAGAGGGGGTAGCGGGAGGGCCAGCCACGAGCAGTACTTC | CSARGGSGRASHEQYF
NA | TRBJ2-5 | TRBV29-1 | TRBD1 | TGCAGCGTTGAATTGGGGACAGACCCGGAGACCCAGTACTTC | CSVELGTDPETQYF
few | TRBJ2-2 | TRBV7-3 | NA | TGTGCCAGCAGCTTTGGTACGAACACCGGGGAGCTGTTTTTT | CASSFGTNTGELFF
many | TRBJ2-1 | TRBV11-2 | TRBD2 | TGTGCCAGCCAGGGGACTAGAAGGAAGAAGTACCCGACCTACAATGAGCAGTTCTTC | CASQGTRRKKYPTYNEQFF
few | TRBJ2-1 | TRBV29-1 | TRBD2 | TGCAGCCTCCACGGGACTAGCAACCGGCATGAGCAGTTCTTC | CSLHGTSNRHEQFF
few | TRBJ2-2 | TRBV5-1 | NA | TGCGCCAGCAGCTTACCACTGATTAACACCGGGGAGCTGTTTTTT | CASSLPLINTGELFF
many | TRBJ2-1 | TRBV7-3 | NA | TGTGCCAGCAGCTGGGACCCTTCCAATGAGCAGTTCTTC | CASSWDPSNEQFF